A selection of T cell receptor beta chains follows, all from one sample in a study of spatial heterogeneity in lung cancer. TCRdb re-called the 5' RACE reads with MiXCR, one entry per CDR3 protein. Found here are tens of thousands of distinct CDR3 sequences, 15% to 25% of them singletons; the top ten hold around 5.9%. The sample here was PBMCs, taken at surgery. Receptor source: a male donor with early-stage non-small cell lung cancer. Each CDR3 is given with its conserved first and last residue. Each record gives: V gene, D gene, clone size, J gene, CDR3 length, CDR3 DNA, CDR3 protein. D genes are given only for firm matches. Clone size is not always given. Where it is, it says once, few, many or a class for expanded clones.

>TRBV20-1|.|many|TRBJ2-3|11
TGCCTGGCTCCGGGCACAGATACGCAGTATTTT
CLAPGTDTQYF
>TRBV6-2/TRBV6-3|TRBD1|few|TRBJ2-3|15
TGTGCCAGCAGGGGGACAGGGATGGGCACAGATACGCAGTATTTT
CASRGTGMGTDTQYF
>TRBV3-1|.|.|TRBJ1-6|12
TGTGCCAGCAGCCAGCCGAATTCACCCCTCCACTTT
CASSQPNSPLHF
>TRBV10-3|.|many|TRBJ1-4|15
TGTGCCATCAGTGAGTCTGGGGGGCCTAATGAAAAACTGTTTTTT
CAISESGGPNEKLFF
>TRBV6-2/TRBV6-3|TRBD2|few|TRBJ2-7|14
TGTGCCAGCAGCCCAGCGGGGGGGACCTACGAGCAGTACTTC
CASSPAGGTYEQYF
>TRBV6-5|.|.|TRBJ2-2|13
TGTGCCAGCAGTTACTTAGACACCGGGGAGCTGTTTTTT
CASSYLDTGELFF
>TRBV12-3/TRBV12-4|TRBD1|few|TRBJ1-1|15
TGTGCCAGCAGTTTAGTAGGCGGCCCAGGGGGTAAAGCTTTCTTT
CASSLVGGPGGKAFF
>TRBV28|.|few|TRBJ2-6|13
TGTGCCAGCGGGGATTCCGGGGCCAACGTCCTGACTTTC
CASGDSGANVLTF
>TRBV19|TRBD1|few|TRBJ1-5|14
TGTGCCAGTACCATAGGGACAGGGAATCAGCCCCAGCATTTT
CASTIGTGNQPQHF
>TRBV7-6|.|.|TRBJ2-1|12
TGTGCCAGCAGCGAAACGGGTTCTGAGCAGTTCTTC
CASSETGSEQFF
>TRBV7-9|TRBD2|.|TRBJ2-2|16
TGTGCCAGCAGCCGGACTAGCGGGAGTGTCACCGGGGAGCTGTTTTTT
CASSRTSGSVTGELFF
>TRBV11-2|.|few|TRBJ2-3|13
TGTGCCAGCAGCTTGCTGAGTACAGATACGCAGTATTTT
CASSLLSTDTQYF
>TRBV7-2|.|.|TRBJ1-3|16
TGTGCCAGCAGCTTAGGGCCAGTGGACACTGGAAACACCATATATTTT
CASSLGPVDTGNTIYF
>TRBV6-6|.|few|TRBJ1-1|14
TGTGCCAGCACTCCGTTAGGGGCCGGCACTGAAGCTTTCTTT
CASTPLGAGTEAFF
>TRBV4-2|TRBD2|.|TRBJ2-1|16
TGTGCCAGCAGCCAAGATCTAGCGGTTTCCTACAATGAGCAGTTCTTC
CASSQDLAVSYNEQFF
>TRBV5-1|TRBD1|.|TRBJ1-2|14
TGCGCCAGCAGCCCCGGACAGGGGGCGTATGGCTACACCTTC
CASSPGQGAYGYTF
>TRBV28|.|few|TRBJ2-7|15
TGTGCCAGCAGCTTAAGGGCAGGGCCCTCCTACGAGCAGTACTTC
CASSLRAGPSYEQYF
>TRBV10-3|.|few|TRBJ2-1|14
TGTGCCATCAGTGAGTCGTCGGGGGGCGGTGAGCAGTTCTTC
CAISESSGGGEQFF
>TRBV7-6|.|.|TRBJ2-7|14
TGTGCCAGCAGCTTAGCCGGAGTCGCCTACGAGCAGTACTTC
CASSLAGVAYEQYF
>TRBV7-2|.|many|TRBJ1-1|14
TGTGCCAGCAGCTTAGCGTACTCAGACACTGAAGCTTTCTTT
CASSLAYSDTEAFF
>TRBV18|.|many|TRBJ2-2|15
TGTGCCAGCTCACCTTTACAGTCCAACACCGGGGAGCTGTTTTTT
CASSPLQSNTGELFF
>TRBV18|.|few|TRBJ2-7|14
TGTGCCAGCTCACCCGGGACTCAACGCTACGAGCAGTACTTC
CASSPGTQRYEQYF